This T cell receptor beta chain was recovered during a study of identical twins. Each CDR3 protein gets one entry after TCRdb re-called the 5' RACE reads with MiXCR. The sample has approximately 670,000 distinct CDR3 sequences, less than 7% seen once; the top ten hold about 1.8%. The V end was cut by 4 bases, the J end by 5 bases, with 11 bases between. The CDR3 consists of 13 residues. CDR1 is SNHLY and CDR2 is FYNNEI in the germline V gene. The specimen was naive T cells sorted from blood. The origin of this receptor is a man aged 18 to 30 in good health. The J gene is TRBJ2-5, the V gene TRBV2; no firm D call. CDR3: CASSASTSETQYF. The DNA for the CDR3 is TGTGCCAGCAGTGCGTCGACGAGCGAGACCCAGTACTTC. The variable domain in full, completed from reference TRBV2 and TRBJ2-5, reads EPEVTQTPSHQVTQMGQEVILRCVPISNHLYFYWYRQILGQKVEFLVSFYNNEISEKSEIFDDQFSVERPDGSNFTLKIRSTKLEDSAMYFCASSASTSETQYFGPGTRLLVL.